The 32 T cell receptor beta chains below all came from one sample that was sequenced in a study of T cell responses to AZD1222 COVID-19 vaccine. The protocol was immunoSEQ multiplex PCR, while the TCRdb copy is restricted to in-frame clones and leaves out a portion. There are 75,000 to 100,000 clones in the sample; around 90% occur only once, and 8% to 9.5% lies in the top ten. The sample in question was peripheral blood, obtained on day 0 of AZD1222 vaccination. Every receptor here comes from an adult in good health.

This clone appeared once. In DNA, the CDR3 is TGCGCCCCCCCCGCGAGTTTCAACACCATATATTTT. This gives the protein CAPPASFNTIYF. This chain joins TRBV23-1 and TRBJ1-3; D remains unclear. TRBV23-1 is labeled an ORF, and its function is uncertain. Trimming took off 11 bases at V and 7 bases at J, with 15 bases between the two ends. CDR3 length: 12 amino acids.

The chain has TRBV27 and TRBJ1-2, with D unresolved. The germline CDR1 and CDR2 sequences are MNHEY and SMNVEV (reference sequence). CDR3 size: 14 residues. V lost 3 bases to trimming and J lost 2 bases, with 10 bases between them. The CDR3 DNA reads as TGTGCCAGCAGTTTTTTACACACCAACTATGGCTACACCTTC. Translating gives CASSFLHTNYGYTF.

V usage is TRBV4-1 and J usage is TRBJ1-5; TRBD1 is a possible D gene (6 bases). V dropped 5 bases and J dropped 2 bases, with 19 bases sitting between them. The CDR3 runs to 17 residues. The germline CDR1 and CDR2 sequences are MGHRA and YSYEKL. The CDR3 is CASSKGARGLGNQPQHF. CDR3 coding DNA: TGCGCCAGCAGCAAGGGCGCCCGGGGGCTTGGCAATCAGCCCCAGCATTTT.

The chain employs TRBV6-5 and TRBJ1-3, with D unresolved. There are 13 residues in the CDR3. The germline CDR1 and CDR2 sequences are MNHEY and SVGAGI. The V and J ends lost 8 bases and 4 bases respectively, with 12 bases between them. CDR3 nucleotides: TGTGCCAGCGGGGAGTGGACGGGAAACACCATATATTTT. This codes for CASGEWTGNTIYF.

The rearrangement joins TRBV25-1 to TRBJ2-3, with 9 nucleotides matching TRBD2. CDR1 is MGHDK, CDR2 SYGVNS, per germline. The CDR3 loop spans 16 amino acids. J gave up 1 base and V 0 bases, and 2 bases lay outside the gene matches. The CDR3 loop is CASSEYLAGGTDTQYF. In nucleotides, the CDR3 is TGTGCCAGCAGTGAATATTTAGCGGGGGGCACAGATACGCAGTATTTT.

The rearrangement joins TRBV7-9 to TRBJ1-6; a possible D gene is TRBD1 (5 bases). The V end was cut by 7 bases, the J end by 3 bases, with 16 bases between. Germline V CDR1 and CDR2: SEHNR, FQNEAQ (reference sequence). The CDR3 contains 16 residues. This CDR3 is CASNRPGGNYNSPLHF. CDR3 nucleotide sequence: TGTGCCAGCAACCGTCCGGGGGGGAACTATAATTCACCCCTCCACTTT.

The chain has TRBV11-2 and TRBJ2-1; D is undetermined. This CDR3 is built from 12 residues. CDR1 is SGHAT and CDR2 is FQNNGV in the germline V gene. Deletions cut 0 bases from V and 12 bases from J, with 9 bases between. CDR3 in amino acids: CASSLEIYSQFF. The DNA of the CDR3 is TGTGCCAGCAGCTTAGAGATCTACTCGCAGTTCTTC.

J is TRBJ2-5 and V is TRBV5-1; the D gene is possibly TRBD1 (6 bases). The CDR3 runs to 14 residues. Germline-derived CDR1 and CDR2 are SGHRS and YFSETQ. V shed 3 bases and J shed 5 bases, with 14 bases lying between them. CDR3 sequence reads: CASSWGRGEETQYF. In DNA, the CDR3 is TGCGCCAGCAGCTGGGGCAGGGGAGAGGAGACCCAGTACTTC.

The gene calls are TRBV18 and TRBJ1-2; 9 bases agree with TRBD1. Germline lookup yields CDR1 KGHSH and CDR2 LQKENI. This CDR3 comprises 14 residues. Losses at the gene ends were 3 bases for V and 7 bases for J; bases not matched to a gene: 6. CDR3 amino acids: CASSPLTGGGGYTF. For the CDR3, the DNA is TGTGCCAGCTCACCCCTAACAGGGGGCGGTGGCTACACCTTC.

The sample holds a few counts of this clone. The chain uses TRBV5-1 and TRBJ1-6, with 11 bases that match TRBD1. Germline lookup yields CDR1 SGHRS and CDR2 YFSETQ. The V segment lost 5 bases and the J segment 11 bases; nucleotides outside the gene matches: 6. The CDR3 consists of 14 residues. This CDR3 reads CASREGQGATPLHF. DNA of the CDR3: TGCGCCAGCAGGGAAGGACAGGGGGCGACACCCCTCCACTTT. The entire variable domain, with the rest obtained from reference TRBV5-1 and TRBJ1-6, is as follows: KAGVTQTPRYLIKTRGQQVTLSCSPISGHRSVSWYQQTPGQGLQFLFEYFSETQRNKGNFPGRFSGRQFSNSRSEMNVSTLELGDSALYLCASREGQGATPLHFGNGTRLTVT.

This chain links TRBV2 with TRBJ1-3; possibly TRBD1 for D (5 bases). CDR1 and CDR2 from the germline V gene are SNHLY and FYNNEI. There are 15 residues in the CDR3. V gave up 3 bases and J gave up 1 base, with 10 bases separating them. The CDR3, as DNA: TGTGCCAGCAGTGAGGGGGTAAGGTCTGGAAACACCATATATTTT. Its protein product is CASSEGVRSGNTIYF.

This chain links TRBV11-2 with TRBJ1-2; D unclear. The germline CDR1 and CDR2 sequences are SGHAT and FQNNGV. This CDR3 spans 13 amino acids. V gave up 5 bases and J gave up 1 base, with 8 bases separating them. CDR3 amino acids: CASSPQDNYGYTF. The CDR3 DNA follows: TGTGCCAGCAGCCCGCAGGATAACTATGGCTACACCTTC.

The J gene is TRBJ2-7, the V gene TRBV6-5; 9 nucleotides agree with TRBD1. The CDR3 has 12 amino acids. The junction had 3 bases not matched to a gene; V was cut back by 10 bases and J by 2 bases. Germline CDR1 reads MNHEY; CDR2 reads SVGAGI. The CDR3 sequence is CATTGGTYEQYF. The CDR3 bases are TGTGCCACGACAGGGGGGACCTACGAGCAGTACTTC.

This clone was seen a single time. This chain connects TRBV27 to TRBJ1-2; a possible D gene is TRBD1 (6 bases). V was trimmed by 6 bases and J by 8 bases, leaving 22 bases between them. Germline V CDR1 and CDR2: MNHEY, SMNVEV (reference sequence). This CDR3 has 15 amino acids. The CDR3 DNA reads TGTGCCAGCAGCCACGACCCGACAGGACAAAAGGGCTACACCTTC. Its protein is CASSHDPTGQKGYTF.

The genes are TRBV7-2 and TRBJ1-2, with unresolved D. The length of the CDR3 is 14 residues. V lost 1 base, J lost 2 bases, and 8 bases lay in between. CDR1 SGHTA and CDR2 FQGNSA come from the germline V gene. CDR3 nucleotides: TGTGCCAGCAGCTTAGTACAGACAAACTATGGCTACACCTTC. Translation: CASSLVQTNYGYTF.

The rearrangement uses TRBV6-4 and TRBJ1-1, with 7 bases identical to TRBD1. J lost 5 bases, V lost 6 bases, and 9 bases had no gene match. CDR3 length: 14 amino acids. The V gene's germline CDR1 is MRHNA and CDR2 SNTAGT. DNA of the CDR3: TGTGCCAGCAGGGGGGACAGCGAGACGACTGAAGCTTTCTTT. This codes for CASRGDSETTEAFF.

The chain recombines TRBV11-2 with TRBJ2-7, with D perhaps TRBD1 (7 bases). CDR1 SGHAT and CDR2 FQNNGV come from the germline V gene. The CDR3 is 18 residues long. Trimming pared 2 bases from V and 2 bases from J, leaving 22 bases between. This chain's CDR3 is CASSLPPSGGTATYEQYF. CDR3 nucleotide sequence: TGTGCCAGCAGCTTACCCCCAAGCGGAGGGACAGCTACCTACGAGCAGTACTTC.

This clone appeared a single time. The chain joins TRBV11-3 to TRBJ2-5; 9 positions match TRBD1. The CDR3 sequence is 14 residues long. Germline CDR1 SGHNT, CDR2 YENEEA. Germline trimming cut 5 bases from V and 3 bases from J; bases unmatched to any gene: 4. CDR3 sequence reads: CASSPGQGEETQYF. The CDR3 nucleotides read TGTGCCAGCAGCCCGGGACAGGGAGAAGAGACCCAGTACTTC.

This CDR3 reads CASSREVGTVSTDTQYF. The CDR3 coding sequence is TGTGCCAGCAGCCGAGAAGTAGGGACAGTAAGCACAGATACGCAGTATTTT. The rearrangement joins TRBV7-3 to TRBJ2-3; TRBD1 agrees at 7 bases. Trimming cost V 5 bases and J 0 bases; bases outside gene matches: 11. Germline V CDR1 and CDR2: SGHTA, FQGTGA. This CDR3 has 17 amino acids.

In DNA form, the CDR3 reads TGTGCCAGCAGTTTGCTGGCGGGGGGGAACACCTTC. As protein: CASSLLAGGNTF. This chain connects TRBV12-3 or TRBV12-4 to TRBJ1-2; D may be TRBD1 (5 bases). This CDR3 is built from 12 residues. Trimming pared 3 bases from V and 12 bases from J, leaving 14 bases between.

CDR3 nucleotide sequence: TGTGCCAGCAATACCAGGGGGATCCCTAGCGGGGGGGCCCAGCAGTTCTTC. Its protein product is CASNTRGIPSGGAQQFF. The chain is built from TRBV2 and TRBJ2-1, with TRBD2 matching 12 bases. V dropped 7 bases and J dropped 11; count of bases not matched to a gene: 18. The CDR3 is 17 residues long. Germline values: CDR1 SNHLY, CDR2 FYNNEI.

The rearrangement links TRBV11-1 to TRBJ1-3; tentatively, D is TRBD1 (6 bases). Trimming shortened V by 4 bases and J by 0 bases, and 10 bases separated the two germline ends. The length of the CDR3 is 15 residues. Looked up from germline, CDR1 is SGHAT and CDR2 is FQDESV (reference sequence). The CDR3 nucleotides read TGTGCCAGCAGCTCCTCGGACAGCTCTGGAAACACCATATATTTT. Encoded protein: CASSSSDSSGNTIYF. Full variable domain (remainder filled in from reference TRBV11-1 and TRBJ1-3): EAEVAQSPRYKITEKSQAVAFWCDPISGHATLYWYRQILGQGPELLVQFQDESVVDDSQLPKDRFSAERLKGVDSTLKIQPAELGDSAMYLCASSSSDSSGNTIYFGEGSWLTVV.

The V gene is TRBV7-2, the J gene TRBJ2-7; D is ambiguous. The germline V and J ends were trimmed by 1 base and 6 bases, with 22 bases remaining between them. The CDR3 runs 17 residues. CDR1 is SGHTA, CDR2 FQGNSA, per germline. The CDR3 nucleotides read TGTGCCAGCAGCTTAGGAAGATTGGTGGCTTCCCCTATCGAGCAGTACTTC. It codes for CASSLGRLVASPIEQYF.

The rearrangement joins TRBV2 to TRBJ1-1; 8 bases line up with TRBD1. The V gene end was trimmed by 2 bases and the J gene end by 4 bases; junction bases not matched to a gene: 6. The CDR3 extends over 15 amino acids. The germline CDR1 and CDR2 sequences are SNHLY and FYNNEI. The CDR3 region is CASSERQGAGTEAFF. The CDR3 DNA reads TGTGCCAGCAGTGAACGGCAGGGGGCGGGCACTGAAGCTTTCTTT.

This clone was found once. This chain links TRBV18 with TRBJ1-2; no definite D call. V shed 0 bases and J shed 3 bases, with 14 bases lying between them. Germline CDR1 KGHSH, CDR2 LQKENI. The CDR3 length is 16 residues. This CDR3 reads CASSPPSAWADYGYTF. CDR3 nucleotide sequence: TGTGCCAGCTCACCACCTAGTGCGTGGGCGGACTATGGCTACACCTTC.

V usage is TRBV5-1 and J usage is TRBJ2-2, with D uncertain. The germline V gene has CDR1 SGHRS and CDR2 YFSETQ. V shed 5 bases and J shed 4 bases, with 12 bases lying between them. The CDR3 sequence is 14 residues long. The CDR3 DNA is TGCGCCAGCAGTTCAGGACCGACCACCGGGGAGCTGTTTTTT. This translates into CASSSGPTTGELFF.

The chain uses TRBV21-1 and TRBJ1-5; TRBD1, as called in the table, went unchecked against the DNA. TRBV21-1 is labeled a pseudogene. This CDR3 region has 17 residues. This CDR3 reads CASSNDRDKDKDQPQHF. The CDR3 DNA follows: TGTGCCAGCAGCAATGACCGGGACAAGGATAAAGATCAGCCCCAGCATTTT.

The gene calls are TRBV2 and TRBJ1-1, with a possible D match to TRBD1 (6 bases). V shed 3 bases and J shed 1 base, with 12 bases lying between them. Per the germline V gene, CDR1 is SNHLY and CDR2 is FYNNEI. CDR3 length equals 15 residues. CDR3 bases: TGTGCCAGCAGTGACGAGGGGGGAAAGAACACTGAAGCTTTCTTT. Amino acids: CASSDEGGKNTEAFF. Supplemented by reference TRBV2 and TRBJ1-1, the full variable domain reads EPEVTQTPSHQVTQMGQEVILRCVPISNHLYFYWYRQILGQKVEFLVSFYNNEISEKSEIFDDQFSVERPDGSNFTLKIRSTKLEDSAMYFCASSDEGGKNTEAFFGQGTRLTVV.

The CDR3 coding sequence is TGTGCCACCAGCAGAGTTGAGGGGCGGATGGCTGAAGCTTTCTTT. This codes for CATSRVEGRMAEAFF. The rearrangement joins TRBV15 to TRBJ1-1; a weak D match, TRBD1 (5 bases). Germline assignment: CDR1 LNHNV and CDR2 YYDKDF (reference sequence). The ends were cut back, 1 base at V and 6 bases at J, with 15 bases in the middle. The CDR3 spans 15 residues. The full variable domain, rest sourced from reference TRBV15 and TRBJ1-1, is DAMVIQNPRYQVTQFGKPVTLSCSQTLNHNVMYWYQQKSSQAPKLLFHYYDKDFNNEADTPDNFQSRRPNTSFCFLDIRSPGLGDTAMYLCATSRVEGRMAEAFFGQGTRLTVV.

The chain recombines TRBV6-2 or TRBV6-3 with TRBJ2-7; TRBD1 matches at 10 bases. The V gene end was trimmed by 5 bases and the J gene end by 3 bases; junction bases not matched to a gene: 4. The germline gives CDR1 MNHEY, CDR2 SVGEGT. This CDR3 region has 14 residues. In DNA form, the CDR3 reads TGTGCCAGCAGTAAGACAGGGGGCGTCTACGAGCAGTACTTC. Protein sequence: CASSKTGGVYEQYF.

The V and J genes are TRBV7-2 and TRBJ2-5; TRBD1 matches 7 bases. Germline V gene data show CDR1 as SGHTA and CDR2 as FQGNSA. This CDR3 has 14 residues. V lost 5 bases to trimming and J lost 5 bases; unmatched junction nucleotides: 8. The CDR3 sequence: CASSQPYRGETQYF. The CDR3 DNA reads TGTGCCAGCAGCCAGCCCTACAGGGGTGAGACCCAGTACTTC.

The gene calls are TRBV6-5 and TRBJ1-5; 7 bases match TRBD1. Germline V gives CDR1 MNHEY, CDR2 SVGAGI. The CDR3 has 14 amino acids. Trimming cost V 3 bases and J 7 bases; bases outside gene matches: 6. This CDR3 reads CASSYGTATQPQHF. The CDR3, as DNA: TGTGCCAGCAGTTATGGGACAGCGACCCAGCCCCAGCATTTT.